Given below is one T cell receptor beta chain in context. The antigen remains undetermined. This specimen comes from a study of cytotoxic CD8 clonotypes in ibrutinib-treated CLL. Study-wide background: On average, about 92,000 productive rearrangements and 255,043 productive templates per sample. Findings and limits, study-wide: At ibrutinib response, clonality increased, and at progression it declined back toward baseline. The study found baseline clonality above age-matched healthy donors, tracking circulating CD8+ T-cell counts.

The CDR3 sequence is 18 residues long. V was cut by 6 bases and J by 1 base, with 22 bases left in between. Germline CDR1 reads MDHEN; CDR2 reads SYDVKM. Data came from immunoSEQ multiplex PCR; TCRdb stores just in-frame clones and leaves some out. Here the sample spans under 200,000 clones, roughly 80% being singletons. The sequencing used PBMCs, collected after 24 months of ibrutinib treatment. The sequence was obtained from a human donor with chronic lymphocytic leukemia. The chain recombines TRBV28 with TRBJ2-1; D may correspond to TRBD1 or TRBD2 (6 bases each). For the CDR3, the DNA is TGTGCCAGCAGGACGCAGGGAGGCGCCCAGGGGTCCTACAATGAGCAGTTCTTC. It encodes CASRTQGGAQGSYNEQFF.